Presented here are 8 T cell receptor beta chains from one specimen sequenced in a study of blood T cell repertoires in COVID-19. TCRdb's table, derived via immunoSEQ multiplex PCR, lists solely in-frame clones and lacks some. The repertoire holds around 110,000 clones, roughly 89% seen once, with about 4.1% in the top ten. Sequencing was performed on peripheral blood. These receptors were obtained from a man aged 40-55 years with acute or convalescent COVID-19.

This clone appeared a single time. This chain connects TRBV7-2 to TRBJ1-3; the match to TRBD1 covers 9 bases. Germline CDR1 and CDR2: SGHTA and FQGNSA. J lost 0 bases, V lost 1 base, and 4 bases had no gene match. This CDR3 has 17 residues. CDR3 coding DNA: TGTGCCAGCAGCTTAGTAGGACAGGGGTACTCTGGAAACACCATATATTTT. This sequence encodes CASSLVGQGYSGNTIYF.

The chain links TRBV10-3 to TRBJ1-4; D gene ambiguous. CDR1 and CDR2 (germline): ENHRY, SYGVKD. V shed 3 bases and J shed 4 bases, with 6 bases lying between them. This CDR3 has 13 residues. In nucleotides, the CDR3 is TGTGCCATCAGTGACGGGAGTAATGAAAAACTGTTTTTT. This sequence encodes CAISDGSNEKLFF.

The chain is built from TRBV10-3 and TRBJ2-3; weak D call: TRBD1 (6 bases). This CDR3 has 12 residues. The ends were cut back, 5 bases at V and 4 bases at J, with 7 bases in the middle. Germline V gene data show CDR1 as ENHRY and CDR2 as SYGVKD. CDR3 loop: CAISWGPDTQYF. The CDR3 DNA is TGTGCCATCAGTTGGGGGCCAGATACGCAGTATTTT.

J is TRBJ1-1 and V is TRBV5-1; 7 bases fit TRBD1. Germline trimming cut 0 bases from V and 5 bases from J; bases unmatched to any gene: 7. This CDR3 region has 15 residues. Germline assignment: CDR1 SGHRS and CDR2 YFSETQ. This CDR3 reads CASSLEGGVLTEAFF. The CDR3 DNA follows: TGCGCCAGCAGCTTGGAAGGGGGCGTTTTGACTGAAGCTTTCTTT.

The V call is TRBV7-8, the J call TRBJ1-1; no reliable D call. Germline CDR1 SGHVS, CDR2 FQNEAQ. This CDR3 has 15 amino acids. V was trimmed by 3 bases and J by 1 base, leaving 12 bases between them. The CDR3 region is CASSFNVGPNTEAFF. The CDR3 bases are TGTGCCAGCAGCTTTAACGTGGGCCCGAACACTGAAGCTTTCTTT. The variable domain in full, completed from reference TRBV7-8 and TRBJ1-1, reads GAGVSQSPRYKVAKRGQDVALRCDPISGHVSLFWYQQALGQGPEFLTYFQNEAQLDKSGLPSDRFFAERPEGSVSTLKIQRTQQEDSAVYLCASSFNVGPNTEAFFGQGTRLTVV.

The V gene is TRBV29-1, the J gene TRBJ2-5, with 8 bases that match TRBD2. The CDR3 extends over 13 amino acids. V was pared by 7 bases and J by 2 bases, with 6 bases of the junction left unmatched. From germline, CDR1 is SQVTM and CDR2 ANQGSEA. CDR3 sequence reads: CSARRGVQETQYF. In DNA, the CDR3 is TGCAGCGCCCGGCGGGGGGTACAAGAGACCCAGTACTTC.

V is TRBV6-5 and J is TRBJ1-1; TRBD1 matches 7 bases. This CDR3 is 15 amino acids long. Trimming took 6 bases from V and 0 from J; bases not matched to a gene: 7. Looked up from germline, CDR1 is MNHEY and CDR2 is SVGAGI. In nucleotides, the CDR3 is TGTGCCAGCAGCTTGGGACAGCTCATGAACACTGAAGCTTTCTTT. Its protein is CASSLGQLMNTEAFF.

This sequence joins TRBV5-1 and TRBJ1-6, with a tentative D call TRBD1 (5 bases). CDR1 is SGHRS, CDR2 YFSETQ, per germline. This CDR3 comprises 15 residues. V lost 0 bases and J lost 7, with 11 bases in between. This CDR3 reads CASSLDGQQNSPLHF. CDR3 DNA: TGCGCCAGCAGCTTGGATGGACAACAGAATTCACCCCTCCACTTT.